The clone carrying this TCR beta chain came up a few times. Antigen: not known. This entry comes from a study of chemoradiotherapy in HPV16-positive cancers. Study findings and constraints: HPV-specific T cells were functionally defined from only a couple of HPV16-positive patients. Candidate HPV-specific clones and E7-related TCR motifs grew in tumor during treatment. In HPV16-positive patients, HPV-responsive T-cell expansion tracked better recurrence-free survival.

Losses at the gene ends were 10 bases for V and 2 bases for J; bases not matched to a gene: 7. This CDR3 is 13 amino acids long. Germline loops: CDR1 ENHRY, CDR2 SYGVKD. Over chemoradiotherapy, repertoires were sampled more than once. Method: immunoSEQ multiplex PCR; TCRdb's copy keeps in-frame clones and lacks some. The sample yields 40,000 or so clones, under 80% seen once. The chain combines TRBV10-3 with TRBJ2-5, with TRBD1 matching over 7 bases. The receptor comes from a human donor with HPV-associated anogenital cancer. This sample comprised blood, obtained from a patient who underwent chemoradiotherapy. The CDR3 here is CASRQGEQETQYF. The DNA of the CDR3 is TGTGCCAGCAGACAGGGTGAACAAGAGACCCAGTACTTC.